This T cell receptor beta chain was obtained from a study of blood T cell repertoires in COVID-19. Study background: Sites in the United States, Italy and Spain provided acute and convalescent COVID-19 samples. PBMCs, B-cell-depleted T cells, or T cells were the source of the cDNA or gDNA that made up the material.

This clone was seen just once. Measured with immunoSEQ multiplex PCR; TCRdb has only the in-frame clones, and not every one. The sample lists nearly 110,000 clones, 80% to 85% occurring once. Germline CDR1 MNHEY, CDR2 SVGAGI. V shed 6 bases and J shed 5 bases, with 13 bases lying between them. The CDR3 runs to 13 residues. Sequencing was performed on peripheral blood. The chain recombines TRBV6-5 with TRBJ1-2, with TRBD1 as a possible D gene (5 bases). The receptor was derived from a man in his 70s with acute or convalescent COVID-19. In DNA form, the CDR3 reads TGTGCCAGCAGCCTCTGGGAGGGGTATGGCTACACCTTC. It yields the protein CASSLWEGYGYTF.